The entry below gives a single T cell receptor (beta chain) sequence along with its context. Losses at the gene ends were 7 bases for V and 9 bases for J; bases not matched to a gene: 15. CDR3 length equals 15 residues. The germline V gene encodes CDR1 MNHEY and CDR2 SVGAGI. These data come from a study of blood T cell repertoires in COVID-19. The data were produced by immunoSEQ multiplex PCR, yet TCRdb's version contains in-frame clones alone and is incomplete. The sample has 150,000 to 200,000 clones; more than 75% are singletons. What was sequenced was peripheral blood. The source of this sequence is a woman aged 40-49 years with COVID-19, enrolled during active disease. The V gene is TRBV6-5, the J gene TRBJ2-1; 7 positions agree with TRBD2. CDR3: CASTSGGGVSGEQFF. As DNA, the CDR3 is TGTGCCAGCACTAGCGGAGGAGGAGTTAGTGGTGAGCAGTTCTTC.